The 32 T cell receptor beta chains below all came from one sample that was sequenced in a study of blood T cell repertoires in COVID-19. The data were produced by immunoSEQ multiplex PCR, yet TCRdb's version contains in-frame clones alone and is incomplete. This sample has about 500,000 clones; nearly 90% occur once, and the top ten carry roughly 1%. Material: peripheral blood. All receptors come from a man between 18 and 35 years old with COVID-19, enrolled during active disease.

The V and J genes are TRBV29-1 and TRBJ2-7; perhaps TRBD1 as D (5 bases). From germline, CDR1 is SQVTM and CDR2 ANQGSEA. The CDR3 runs 13 residues. V lost 7 bases and J 2 bases, leaving 15 bases between the germline ends. The CDR3 coding sequence is TGCAGCGGTCAGGGTCAGGATCCCTACGAGCAGTACTTC. This codes for CSGQGQDPYEQYF.

V gene TRBV29-1 combines with J gene TRBJ1-2; 8 bases fit TRBD1. The CDR3 is 13 residues long. V lost 6 bases to trimming and J lost 2 bases; unmatched junction nucleotides: 5. Germline CDR1 reads SQVTM; CDR2 reads ANQGSEA. Here the CDR3 DNA reads TGCAGCGTGGGACAGGTATTAAACTATGGCTACACCTTC. Translated: CSVGQVLNYGYTF.

This chain uses TRBV6-5 with TRBJ1-1; 8 bases line up with TRBD1. From germline, CDR1 is MNHEY and CDR2 SVGAGI. This CDR3 spans 15 amino acids. The ends lost 2 bases at V and 5 bases at J; junction bases unmatched: 7. The CDR3 DNA reads TGTGCCAGCAGTTACCTCGGACAGGGAAGAACTGAAGCTTTCTTT. Protein product: CASSYLGQGRTEAFF.

This clone was picked up one time. This sequence joins TRBV6-5 and TRBJ2-1; TRBD2 aligns across 8 bases. Trimming cost V 10 bases and J 10 bases; bases outside gene matches: 18. The length of the CDR3 is 15 residues. Germline CDR1 reads MNHEY; CDR2 reads SVGAGI. The CDR3 nucleotides are TGTGCCACCTACAGACGACTTGCGGGAGGCCGGGAGCAGTTCTTC. This translates into CATYRRLAGGREQFF.

This chain links TRBV2 with TRBJ2-1; 13 nucleotides agree with TRBD2. This CDR3 contains 15 residues. Trimming took 6 bases from V and 3 from J; bases not matched to a gene: 2. CDR1 and CDR2 from the germline V gene are SNHLY and FYNNEI. CDR3 DNA: TGTGCCAGCAGGGGACTAGCGGGGAACTACAATGAGCAGTTCTTC. It translates to CASRGLAGNYNEQFF.

V is TRBV2 and J is TRBJ1-6, with D tentatively TRBD1 (6 bases). Germline CDR1 reads SNHLY; CDR2 reads FYNNEI. With 6 bases removed from V and 6 bases from J, the gap between germline ends came to 21 bases. The CDR3 runs 17 residues. CDR3 in DNA: TGTGCCAGCAGCCCCTTAACGACAGGCGTTTCTAATTCACCCCTCCACTTT. Residues: CASSPLTTGVSNSPLHF.

The rearrangement uses TRBV6-5 and TRBJ1-2; TRBD1 agrees at 10 bases. Trimming took 6 bases from V and 6 from J; bases not matched to a gene: 10. CDR3 size: 15 residues. From germline, CDR1 is MNHEY and CDR2 SVGAGI. The CDR3 DNA follows: TGTGCCAGCAGCTATACGGGACAGGGGTTGGATGGCTACACCTTC. This codes for CASSYTGQGLDGYTF.

This clone was picked up one time. The genes are TRBV5-1 and TRBJ2-3; 12 bases agree with TRBD2. The V segment lost 0 bases and the J segment 0 bases; nucleotides outside the gene matches: 8. CDR3 length: 19 residues. Germline CDR1 reads SGHRS; CDR2 reads YFSETQ. CDR3 protein: CASSLGLAGGPPSTDTQYF. The CDR3 nucleotides read TGCGCCAGCAGCTTGGGGCTAGCGGGAGGGCCCCCTAGCACAGATACGCAGTATTTT.

The chain employs TRBV5-1 and TRBJ2-1, with a weak D call TRBD2 (5 bases). CDR3 length: 15 residues. The V end lost 3 bases, the J end lost 4 bases, and 14 bases lay between the germline ends. Germline CDR1 reads SGHRS; CDR2 reads YFSETQ. The CDR3 nucleotides read TGCGCCAGCAGCTCCGGGGTTAGATTGTACAATGAGCAGTTCTTC. Its protein product is CASSSGVRLYNEQFF.

The chain carries TRBV2 and TRBJ2-2, with TRBD1 as a possible D gene (5 bases). The CDR3 runs to 13 residues. V shed 9 bases and J shed 1 base, with 9 bases lying between them. Per germline, CDR1 SNHLY and CDR2 FYNNEI. CDR3 residues: CASKTENTGELFF. CDR3 sequence (DNA): TGTGCCAGTAAGACAGAGAACACCGGGGAGCTGTTTTTT.

V gene TRBV18 combines with J gene TRBJ2-1; 8 bases line up with TRBD2. The CDR3 runs to 15 residues. Germline V gene data show CDR1 as KGHSH and CDR2 as LQKENI. J gave up 3 bases and V 3 bases, and 4 bases lay outside the gene matches. The CDR3 DNA follows: TGTGCCAGCTCACCGCGAGCGGGGGACTACAATGAGCAGTTCTTC. This translates into CASSPRAGDYNEQFF.

V is TRBV5-1 and J is TRBJ2-2, with TRBD1 identical over 9 bases. Unmatched junction bases numbered 15, after V lost 4 bases and J lost 5 bases. The CDR3 has 18 residues. CDR1 is SGHRS, CDR2 YFSETQ, per germline. The CDR3 region has the DNA TGCGCCAGCAGCCCTTCAACACAGGGGGCACTCCGGACCGGGGAGCTGTTTTTT. Protein: CASSPSTQGALRTGELFF.

The CDR3 sequence: CASSHTGTRANEQFF. As DNA, the CDR3 is TGTGCCAGCAGCCACACCGGGACTAGAGCCAATGAGCAGTTCTTC. The chain has TRBV7-9 and TRBJ2-1; 8 bases line up with TRBD2. CDR1 is SEHNR, CDR2 FQNEAQ, per germline (reference sequence). The V gene end was trimmed by 5 bases and the J gene end by 6 bases; junction bases not matched to a gene: 9. The CDR3 covers 15 residues.

The chain combines TRBV6-2 or TRBV6-3 with TRBJ2-2; a possible D gene is TRBD2 (5 bases). This CDR3 spans 14 amino acids. Germline assignment: CDR1 MNHEY and CDR2 SVGEGT. Trimming stripped 2 bases from V and 6 bases from J, with 10 bases between. The CDR3 loop is CASSYRGNAGELFF. The CDR3 nucleotides read TGTGCCAGCAGTTACCGGGGAAATGCCGGGGAGCTGTTTTTT.

The chain links TRBV19 to TRBJ1-1; TRBD1 matches 7 bases. The trim removed 6 bases at V and 3 bases at J, leaving 4 bases unmatched. Per germline, CDR1 LNHDA and CDR2 SQIVND (reference sequence). The CDR3 loop spans 13 amino acids. CDR3 protein: CASRWTGYTEAFF. For the CDR3, the DNA is TGTGCCAGTAGATGGACAGGTTACACTGAAGCTTTCTTT.

V and J are TRBV18 and TRBJ2-1, with TRBD2 matching 16 bases. The CDR3 is 20 amino acids. The trim removed 4 bases at V and 9 bases at J, leaving 18 bases unmatched. In germline, CDR1 is KGHSH, CDR2 LQKENI. CDR3 sequence reads: CASSLTSGTSGRGAFVEQFF. DNA for the CDR3: TGTGCCAGCTCACTGACGTCCGGGACTAGCGGGAGGGGGGCATTCGTTGAGCAGTTCTTC.

The CDR3 sequence: CASSQTSDEQFF. The CDR3 DNA reads TGTGCCAGCAGTCAAACTAGTGATGAGCAGTTCTTC. This rearrangement joins TRBV6-6 to TRBJ2-1; the D gene is possibly TRBD2 (5 bases). This CDR3 comprises 12 residues. The germline V gene has CDR1 MNHNY and CDR2 SVGAGI (reference sequence). The ends were cut back, 5 bases at V and 8 bases at J, with 10 bases in the middle.

The V and J genes are TRBV3-1 (or the pseudogene TRBV3-2) and TRBJ1-1, with D hard to call. V was cut by 1 base and J by 1 base, with 10 bases left in between. Germline-derived CDR1 and CDR2 are LGHDT and YNNKEL (reference sequence). There are 15 residues in the CDR3. The CDR3 region is CASSQGSSENTEAFF. The CDR3 bases are TGTGCCAGCAGCCAAGGGAGCTCCGAGAACACTGAAGCTTTCTTT.

This clone has only a few counts. V usage is TRBV6-2 or TRBV6-3 and J usage is TRBJ1-5, with 7 bases that match TRBD1. With V trimmed by 6 bases and J by 11 bases, 25 bases remained unmatched. This CDR3 has 18 amino acids. Germline loops: CDR1 MNHEY, CDR2 SVGEGT. The CDR3 loop is CASSHHSVGQLDGSAQHF. In nucleotides, the CDR3 is TGTGCCAGCAGCCACCATTCTGTGGGACAGCTAGATGGATCGGCCCAGCATTTT.

The J gene is TRBJ2-7, the V gene TRBV7-2; a weak D match, TRBD2 (6 bases). This CDR3 has 14 residues. The germline V and J ends were trimmed by 5 bases and 6 bases, with 17 bases remaining between them. Germline CDR1 and CDR2: SGHTA and FQGNSA. The CDR3 region is CASSRRLGPIEQYF. CDR3 in DNA: TGTGCCAGCAGCCGTCGACTAGGACCCATCGAGCAGTACTTC.

Worth noting for this clone: Distinct nucleotide sequences in the sample also encode this CDR3. The J gene is TRBJ2-1, the V gene TRBV2; 9 bases are a match to TRBD2. V dropped 1 base and J dropped 4; count of bases not matched to a gene: 2. Germline V gene data show CDR1 as SNHLY and CDR2 as FYNNEI. This CDR3 is 15 amino acids long. The CDR3 loop is CASSEGLAGYNEQFF. For the CDR3, the DNA is TGTGCCAGCAGTGAAGGGCTAGCGGGATACAATGAGCAGTTCTTC.

The V call is TRBV24-1, the J call TRBJ1-1; no clear D. The CDR3 spans 13 residues. Trimming left V 1 base short and J 8 bases short, with 10 bases between. CDR1 is KGHDR and CDR2 is SFDVKD in the germline V gene. CDR3: CATSDFAGSEAFF. CDR3 nucleotides: TGTGCCACCAGTGATTTCGCCGGGTCGGAAGCTTTCTTT.

V gene TRBV6-1 combines with J gene TRBJ1-5; maybe TRBD1 (5 bases). The germline V gene has CDR1 MNHNS and CDR2 SASEGT. V lost 3 bases to trimming and J lost 3 bases, with 12 bases between them. There are 15 residues in the CDR3. This CDR3 reads CASSDGGGFNQPQHF. CDR3 coding DNA: TGTGCCAGCAGTGACGGGGGGGGATTCAATCAGCCCCAGCATTTT.

This clone was counted a single time. The rearrangement joins TRBV10-3 to TRBJ2-7, with TRBD1 as a possible D gene (6 bases). Trimming left V 8 bases short and J 4 bases short, with 18 bases between. This CDR3 spans 14 amino acids. CDR1 is ENHRY and CDR2 is SYGVKD in the germline V gene. CDR3 sequence reads: CAIGDRLGSYEQYF. CDR3 sequence (DNA): TGTGCCATCGGCGACAGGTTAGGATCATACGAGCAGTACTTC.

The chain employs TRBV18 and TRBJ2-2, with 14 bases aligning to TRBD2. V was pared by 5 bases and J by 6 bases, with 2 bases of the junction left unmatched. CDR3 length: 15 amino acids. Germline V gene data show CDR1 as KGHSH and CDR2 as LQKENI. The CDR3 loop reads CASSMGLAGAGELFF. Written as DNA, the CDR3 is TGTGCCAGCTCAATGGGACTAGCGGGAGCCGGGGAGCTGTTTTTT.

The V and J genes are TRBV5-1 and TRBJ1-4; possibly TRBD1 for D (6 bases). Per the germline V gene, CDR1 is SGHRS and CDR2 is YFSETQ. The CDR3 covers 15 residues. The germline V and J ends were trimmed by 0 bases and 8 bases, with 14 bases remaining between them. As DNA, the CDR3 is TGCGCCAGCAGCTTGGCGGGGGGACAAGGAGAAAAACTGTTTTTT. Translating it yields CASSLAGGQGEKLFF.

This chain connects TRBV5-1 to TRBJ2-3, with TRBD1 as a possible D gene (5 bases). The V end lost 5 bases, the J end lost 1 base, and 11 bases lay between the germline ends. Germline V gives CDR1 SGHRS, CDR2 YFSETQ. The CDR3 has 14 residues. In nucleotides, the CDR3 is TGCGCCAGCAGGCGACAGCGTGGCACAGATACGCAGTATTTT. Translated: CASRRQRGTDTQYF.

The DNA of the CDR3 is TGTGCCAGCAGCTTAGGTTTGGACAGGACGGGTGAAAAACTGTTTTTT. It codes for CASSLGLDRTGEKLFF. The V gene is TRBV7-9, the J gene TRBJ1-4, with 7 bases matching TRBD1. V gave up 1 base and J gave up 7 bases; unmatched junction bases: 9. The V gene's germline CDR1 is SEHNR and CDR2 FQNEAQ (reference sequence). The CDR3 runs 16 residues.

This chain uses TRBV2 with TRBJ1-4; 7 bases match TRBD1. V trimming: 6 bases; J trimming: 8 bases; junction bases outside the gene matches: 9. Germline CDR1 reads SNHLY; CDR2 reads FYNNEI. The CDR3 sequence is 14 residues long. Here the CDR3 reads CASRMDTGEEKLFF. The DNA of the CDR3 is TGTGCCAGCAGAATGGACACAGGGGAAGAAAAACTGTTTTTT.

The gene calls are TRBV21-1 and TRBJ2-4; the DNA was not compared with TRBD1, the D call given in the table. TRBV21-1 is a documented pseudogene. The CDR3 sequence is 20 residues long. CDR3 bases: TGTGCCAGCAGCAAAAGGGGAAGAAGGGAAGGTACAACGGCCAAAAACATTCAGTACTTC. This translates into CASSKRGRREGTTAKNIQYF.

This clone was seen once. The rearrangement links TRBV6-6 to TRBJ2-7; 11 positions agree with TRBD1. With V trimmed by 7 bases and J by 6 bases, 14 bases remained unmatched. The CDR3 has 16 amino acids. CDR1 and CDR2 (germline): MNHNY, SVGAGI (reference sequence). The CDR3 DNA reads TGTGCCAGCACCATCACCTACGGGACAGGGGGTAGCGAGCAGTACTTC. It codes for CASTITYGTGGSEQYF.

As to this clone: Other nucleotide sequences in the sample specify the same CDR3. This chain connects TRBV5-1 to TRBJ2-2, with 7 nucleotides matching TRBD1. V shed 4 bases and J 3 bases; nucleotides not matched to a gene: 3. This CDR3 has 14 amino acids. Germline CDR1 is SGHRS and CDR2 is YFSETQ. The DNA of the CDR3 is TGCGCCAGCAGCCTAGGACAGGACACCGGGGAGCTGTTTTTT. It is translated as CASSLGQDTGELFF.